This is a list of T cell receptor beta chains from one sample in a study of T cell changes during pregnancy in multiple sclerosis. TCRdb keeps only in-frame clones here, not all; method: immunoSEQ multiplex PCR. The sample yields 45,000 to 75,000 clones, 80% to 95% seen once. Material: peripheral blood, obtained in the first trimester of pregnancy. The receptors originated from a female donor with multiple sclerosis, enrolled in a pregnancy study. CDR3s include the opening cysteine and the closing phenylalanine or tryptophan. Fields, in order: clone size, V gene, D gene, J gene, CDR3 protein, CDR3 DNA. The D gene is left open where the match is weak. The size entry is marked missing in some rows and otherwise reads once, few, many or a size class.

>.|TRBV5-1|.|TRBJ2-1
CASSPKRAQTIWQFF
TGCGCCAGCAGCCCTAAGCGGGCCCAAACAATTTGGCAGTTCTTC
>few|TRBV19|.|TRBJ2-1
CASSIVSPENYNEQFF
TGTGCCAGTAGTATAGTTTCGCCGGAGAACTACAATGAGCAGTTCTTC
>once|TRBV5-4|.|TRBJ2-2
CASSGVNGAGELFF
TGTGCCAGCAGCGGGGTAAACGGGGCCGGGGAGCTGTTTTTT
>.|TRBV6-5|.|TRBJ1-3
CATAGRGNTIYF
TGTGCCACCGCGGGCCGCGGAAACACCATATATTTT
>once|TRBV19|.|TRBJ1-2
CASRDYGYTF
TGTGCCAGCCGAGACTATGGCTACACCTTC
>.|TRBV19|.|TRBJ1-4
CASSMGSLNEKLFF
TGTGCCAGTAGTATGGGCAGCCTTAATGAAAAACTGTTTTTT
>.|TRBV2|TRBD2|TRBJ2-5
CASSDREGETQYF
TGTGCCAGCAGTGACCGGGAGGGAGAGACCCAGTACTTC
>once|TRBV6-1|.|TRBJ1-1
CVSREGHTEAFF
TGTGTCAGCAGGGAGGGGCACACTGAAGCTTTCTTT
>.|TRBV6-6|.|TRBJ2-5
CASSYEAGPGETQYF
TGTGCCAGCAGTTACGAGGCAGGGCCTGGGGAGACCCAGTACTTC
>.|TRBV25-1|.|TRBJ1-2
CASSPPNRNYGYTF
TGTGCCAGCAGTCCTCCCAACAGAAACTATGGCTACACCTTC
>few|TRBV7-2|.|TRBJ1-1
CASSLAGMNTEAFF
TGTGCCAGCAGCTTAGCCGGGATGAACACTGAAGCTTTCTTT
>.|TRBV18|.|TRBJ2-5
CASSQMGETQYF
TGTGCCAGCTCACAGATGGGCGAGACCCAGTACTTC
>once|TRBV7-6|TRBD1|TRBJ2-5
CASRSGTGQTETQYF
TGTGCCAGCAGATCCGGGACAGGGCAAACAGAGACCCAGTACTTC
>.|TRBV11-2|TRBD1|TRBJ1-2
CASSLSGTGANYGYTF
TGTGCCAGCAGCTTGTCCGGGACAGGGGCTAACTATGGCTACACCTTC
>once|TRBV5-5|TRBD2|TRBJ2-2
CASSSWGLAGGSNTGELFF
TGTGCCAGCAGCTCCTGGGGACTAGCGGGGGGGTCGAACACCGGGGAGCTGTTTTTT
>.|TRBV2|TRBD1|TRBJ1-6
CATTGDRGYNSPLHF
TGTGCCACAACTGGGGACAGGGGTTATAATTCACCCCTCCACTTT
>once|TRBV19|TRBD1|TRBJ1-2
CASSIIRGNYGYTF
TGTGCCAGTAGTATCATCAGGGGGAACTATGGCTACACCTTC
>.|TRBV2|.|TRBJ1-2
CASNRDGYTF
TGTGCCAGCAATAGAGATGGCTACACCTTC
>.|TRBV6-5|.|TRBJ1-2
CASSYGGRDYGYTF
TGTGCCAGCAGTTACGGCGGGAGGGACTATGGCTACACCTTC
>once|TRBV4-3|TRBD1|TRBJ1-1
CASSRQGAYTEAFF
TGCGCCAGCAGTCGACAGGGGGCGTACACTGAAGCTTTCTTT
>.|TRBV30|TRBD2|TRBJ2-3
CAWSRGGTSISQYF
TGTGCCTGGAGTCGCGGGGGGACCTCAATTTCGCAGTATTTT
>.|TRBV6-1|TRBD2|TRBJ2-2
CASSEWGLAGGRAGELFF
TGTGCCAGCAGTGAATGGGGACTAGCGGGGGGGCGGGCCGGGGAGCTGTTTTTT
>.|TRBV4-2|TRBD2|TRBJ2-7
CASSQGRGTIYEQYF
TGTGCCAGCAGCCAAGGAAGAGGGACTATCTACGAGCAGTACTTC
>.|TRBV2|.|TRBJ1-1
CATQGSRTEAFF
TGTGCCACCCAGGGGTCAAGAACTGAAGCTTTCTTT
>.|TRBV10-3|TRBD1|TRBJ1-6
CAIGTAYNSPLHF
TGTGCCATCGGGACAGCCTATAATTCACCCCTCCACTTT
>.|TRBV6-1|.|TRBJ2-5
CASNQRLQETQYF
TGTGCCAGCAATCAACGGTTACAAGAGACCCAGTACTTC
>.|TRBV6-5|.|TRBJ1-5
CASSYGRGNQPQHF
TGTGCCAGCAGTTACGGGCGGGGGAATCAGCCCCAGCATTTT
>.|TRBV7-2|.|TRBJ2-5
CASSLDGGPLRTQYF
TGTGCCAGCAGCTTAGATGGGGGCCCCCTGAGGACCCAGTACTTC
>.|TRBV4-1|TRBD2|TRBJ2-1
CASSQDVSGGYYNEQFF
TGCGCCAGCAGCCAAGACGTCTCGGGGGGGTATTACAATGAGCAGTTCTTC
>.|TRBV4-3|TRBD1|TRBJ1-1
CASRSGTAYEAFF
TGCGCCAGCAGGTCCGGGACAGCCTATGAAGCTTTCTTT
>.|TRBV7-3|TRBD2|TRBJ2-5
CASSLQRGETQYF
TGTGCCAGCAGCTTACAGCGGGGAGAGACCCAGTACTTC
>few|TRBV2|.|TRBJ1-1
CASSDPRTEAFF
TGTGCCAGCAGTGATCCCAGAACTGAAGCTTTCTTT
>.|TRBV4-3|.|TRBJ1-1
CASSQVGGRYTEAFF
TGCGCCAGCAGCCAAGTCGGGGGAAGGTACACTGAAGCTTTCTTT
>.|TRBV6-6|.|TRBJ1-1
CASSYSTGLGTEAFF
TGTGCCAGCAGTTACTCGACGGGACTCGGGACTGAAGCTTTCTTT
>.|TRBV6-5|TRBD1|TRBJ1-1
CASSAGTGVAEAFF
TGTGCCAGCAGTGCCGGGACAGGGGTTGCTGAAGCTTTCTTT
>.|TRBV6-5|.|TRBJ2-7
CASRNGGSYEQYF
TGTGCCAGCCGTAACGGGGGCTCCTACGAGCAGTACTTC
>.|TRBV6-5|.|TRBJ1-1
CASSYLAPQNTEAFF
TGTGCCAGCAGTTACTTGGCCCCACAGAACACTGAAGCTTTCTTT
>once|TRBV2|TRBD2|TRBJ2-5
CASSHSGGALETQYF
TGTGCCAGCAGTCACAGCGGGGGGGCTTTAGAGACCCAGTACTTC
>.|TRBV7-9|TRBD2|TRBJ2-1
CASSTGGGIYNEQFF
TGTGCCAGCAGCACTGGCGGGGGAATCTACAATGAGCAGTTCTTC
>.|TRBV2|TRBD2|TRBJ2-2
CASSVSGGAANTGELFF
TGTGCCAGCAGTGTTAGCGGGGGGGCCGCGAACACCGGGGAGCTGTTTTTT
>.|TRBV5-8|.|TRBJ2-2
CASSFNGELFF
TGTGCCAGCAGCTTTAACGGGGAGCTGTTTTTT
>.|TRBV7-2|.|TRBJ2-3
CASSLVTVRTDTQYF
TGTGCCAGCAGCTTAGTAACAGTACGCACAGATACGCAGTATTTT
>.|TRBV7-8|.|TRBJ2-7
CASTVELTYEQYF
TGTGCCAGCACCGTTGAGCTTACCTACGAGCAGTACTTC
>.|TRBV10-2|TRBD1|TRBJ1-1
CASSPTGLNTEAFF
TGCGCCAGCAGCCCGACAGGGCTGAACACTGAAGCTTTCTTT
>.|TRBV30|.|TRBJ2-3
CALGGPLLADTQYF
TGTGCCTTGGGGGGACCCCTGCTAGCAGATACGCAGTATTTT
>once|TRBV2|.|TRBJ2-7
CASSEDQGSRKWLEQYF
TGTGCCAGCAGTGAAGATCAGGGCAGCCGAAAATGGCTAGAGCAGTACTTC
>.|TRBV7-8|TRBD1|TRBJ1-2
CASSLLDRGLNGYTF
TGTGCCAGCAGCCTACTGGACAGGGGGCTGAATGGCTACACCTTC
>.|TRBV9|TRBD1|TRBJ2-1
CASSVAGTGGGEQFF
TGTGCCAGCAGCGTAGCTGGGACAGGGGGCGGTGAGCAGTTCTTC
>.|TRBV5-5|.|TRBJ2-1
CASSWLGHNEQFF
TGTGCCAGCAGCTGGTTGGGGCACAATGAGCAGTTCTTC
>.|TRBV5-6|TRBD1|TRBJ1-2
CASSLGQGAGGYTF
TGTGCCAGCAGCTTGGGGCAGGGGGCGGGTGGCTACACCTTC
>.|TRBV18|TRBD1|TRBJ1-1
CASSLLTGESTEAFF
TGTGCCAGCTCACTCTTGACAGGGGAGTCCACTGAAGCTTTCTTT
>.|TRBV9|TRBD1|TRBJ2-7
CASSVEGGSEQYF
TGTGCCAGCAGCGTAGAAGGGGGCAGCGAGCAGTACTTC
>.|TRBV7-6|.|TRBJ2-3
CASSPPGLPEQRSSTDTQYF
TGTGCCAGCAGCCCTCCGGGACTCCCTGAGCAACGAAGTAGCACAGATACGCAGTATTTT
>.|TRBV6-1|TRBD1|TRBJ1-2
CASSETGGRGYTF
TGTGCCAGCAGTGAAACAGGGGGCAGGGGCTACACCTTC
>.|TRBV1|.|TRBJ1-2
CTSSQDVNRDRGYGYTF
TGCACCAGCAGCCAAGACGTCAACAGGGACAGAGGCTATGGCTACACCTTC